This T cell receptor (beta chain) originates from a study of immune cell composition in non-small cell lung cancer. General study points: 75% of squamous and about 31% of adenocarcinoma cases had tumour-associated clones >0.5%.

CDR1 SEHNR and CDR2 FQNEAQ come from the germline V gene (reference sequence). V lost 4 bases, J lost 8 bases, and 11 bases lay in between. This CDR3 contains 12 residues. This clone is classed as medium-sized. The antigen remains unidentified. Repertoires were generated with immunoSEQ multiplex PCR, while TCRdb's copy carries only in-frame clones and drops some. The data contain 13,000 to 15,000 clones, roughly 68% of them singletons. The sample taken for sequencing was lung tumor tissue. The chain has TRBV7-9 and TRBJ1-1; the D is unclear. This clonotype was obtained from a human donor with non-small cell lung cancer. CDR3 nucleotides: TGTGCCAGCAGCTCAGGATTGGCAGAAGCTTTCTTT. Residues: CASSSGLAEAFF.